The entry below gives a single TCR beta chain sequence along with its context. Its target is not known. This specimen comes from a study of monozygotic twins with inflammatory bowel disease. CDR3 length: 12 residues. Template switching appended UMIs that held a 6-nucleotide sample barcode. TCRdb reprocessed the 5' RACE reads and stores each CDR3 protein as one record, lacking DNA. In total, the table holds 200,000 to 250,000 distinct CDR3 sequences. Study-wide points: What may have added variability to patient repertoires is that immunosuppressive treatments differed.

The sequencing sample was made of blood. This TCR was recovered from a human donor with ulcerative colitis or Crohn's disease, or a healthy co-twin of an affected twin (not recorded which). V usage is TRBV21-1 and J usage is TRBJ1-2. TRBV21-1 is shown as a pseudogene. CDR3 in amino acids: CASSTATNGYTF.